The rows below give T cell receptor beta chains drawn from one sample of a study of T cell responses to AZD1222 COVID-19 vaccine. The protocol was immunoSEQ multiplex PCR, while the TCRdb copy is restricted to in-frame clones and leaves out a portion. This sample has 120,000 or so clones; around 92% occur once, and the top ten carry more than 13%. The sequenced sample was peripheral blood, obtained on day 0 of AZD1222 vaccination. These receptor sequences come from an adult in good health. Both conserved end residues are part of each CDR3. Each record gives: D gene, V gene, clone size, J gene, CDR3 protein, CDR3 DNA. The D gene is left open where the match is weak. Where a row states a size, it is once, few, many or the class of an expanded clone; other rows omit it.

D: TRBD1; V: TRBV7-9; size: .; J: TRBJ1-5; CDR3: CASSLDRGHQPQHF; DNA: TGTGCCAGCAGCTTAGACAGGGGCCATCAGCCCCAGCATTTT
D: .; V: TRBV2; size: once; J: TRBJ1-1; CDR3: CASSDIRTNTEAFF; DNA: TGTGCCAGCAGTGACATCAGGACGAACACTGAAGCTTTCTTT
D: TRBD1; V: TRBV6-2/TRBV6-3; size: .; J: TRBJ1-4; CDR3: CASSARQGAGEKLFF; DNA: TGTGCCAGCAGTGCCCGACAGGGGGCCGGAGAAAAACTGTTTTTT
D: TRBD1; V: TRBV19; size: .; J: TRBJ1-1; CDR3: CASKLDRGYLNTEAFF; DNA: TGTGCCTCTAAGCTTGACAGGGGCTATTTGAACACTGAAGCTTTCTTT
D: .; V: TRBV7-9; size: .; J: TRBJ1-1; CDR3: CASSSRQRANTEAFF; DNA: TGTGCCAGCAGCTCCCGTCAACGGGCGAACACTGAAGCTTTCTTT
D: TRBD1; V: TRBV4-1; size: .; J: TRBJ1-5; CDR3: CASSQAFGTGSNQPQHF; DNA: TGCGCCAGCAGCCAAGCCTTCGGGACAGGTAGCAATCAGCCCCAGCATTTT
D: .; V: TRBV19; size: .; J: TRBJ1-2; CDR3: CASSIRTASSNYGYTF; DNA: TGTGCCAGTAGTATCCGGACAGCTTCCTCTAACTATGGCTACACCTTC
D: .; V: TRBV25-1; size: .; J: TRBJ1-2; CDR3: CASSELQVLRGYTF; DNA: TGTGCCAGCAGTGAGTTGCAGGTTCTGAGGGGCTACACCTTC
D: .; V: TRBV4-1; size: .; J: TRBJ2-3; CDR3: CASSQDKVAQYF; DNA: TGCGCCAGCAGCCAAGACAAGGTTGCGCAGTATTTT
D: TRBD1; V: TRBV27; size: .; J: TRBJ1-6; CDR3: CASSLSGDRGRSYNSPLHF; DNA: TGTGCCAGCAGTTTATCGGGGGACAGGGGCAGGTCCTATAATTCACCCCTCCACTTT
D: .; V: TRBV28; size: .; J: TRBJ2-1; CDR3: CASSLLGGEQFF; DNA: TGTGCCAGCAGTTTACTCGGGGGTGAGCAGTTCTTC
D: .; V: TRBV13; size: few; J: TRBJ2-5; CDR3: CASSFLGFVGESMETQYF; DNA: TGTGCCAGCAGCTTCTTGGGGTTCGTGGGAGAGAGTATGGAGACCCAGTACTTC
D: TRBD1; V: TRBV9; size: .; J: TRBJ1-2; CDR3: CASSVDGRGQDSGYTF; DNA: TGTGCCAGCAGCGTAGATGGAAGGGGGCAAGATAGTGGCTACACCTTC
D: .; V: TRBV6-1; size: .; J: TRBJ1-5; CDR3: CASSELDSNQPQHF; DNA: TGTGCCAGCAGTGAATTAGACAGCAATCAGCCCCAGCATTTT
D: .; V: TRBV7-8; size: .; J: TRBJ2-5; CDR3: CASSRAGRETQYF; DNA: TGTGCCAGCAGCCGCGCAGGAAGGGAGACCCAGTACTTC
D: .; V: TRBV5-5; size: few; J: TRBJ1-1; CDR3: CASSLGSQTEAFF; DNA: TGTGCCAGCAGCTTGGGATCGCAGACTGAAGCTTTCTTT
D: .; V: TRBV7-2; size: .; J: TRBJ2-3; CDR3: CASDKGGTDTQYF; DNA: TGTGCCAGCGACAAGGGAGGCACAGATACGCAGTATTTT
D: .; V: TRBV5-5; size: .; J: TRBJ1-3; CDR3: CASSLAGSSGSGNTIYF; DNA: TGTGCCAGCAGCTTGGCCGGTTCCTCGGGTTCTGGAAACACCATATATTTT
D: .; V: TRBV2; size: .; J: TRBJ1-6; CDR3: CASSFDSSSSYNSPLHF; DNA: TGTGCCAGCAGTTTCGACAGTTCCAGCTCCTATAATTCACCCCTCCACTTT
D: .; V: TRBV28; size: .; J: TRBJ1-3; CDR3: CASSLGGYSGNTIYF; DNA: TGTGCCAGCAGTTTGGGGGGTTACTCTGGAAACACCATATATTTT
D: .; V: TRBV9; size: .; J: TRBJ2-7; CDR3: CASSVDMTTRDEQYF; DNA: TGTGCCAGCAGCGTAGACATGACTACTCGGGACGAGCAGTACTTC
D: .; V: TRBV3-1/TRBV3-2; size: .; J: TRBJ1-1; CDR3: CASRETENTEAFF; DNA: TGTGCCAGCAGGGAGACAGAGAACACTGAAGCTTTCTTT
D: .; V: TRBV6-5; size: .; J: TRBJ1-1; CDR3: CASSPMGTSVTEAFF; DNA: TGTGCCAGCAGTCCAATGGGCACGTCAGTAACTGAAGCTTTCTTT
D: .; V: TRBV7-2; size: .; J: TRBJ2-3; CDR3: CASSTRQGGGTDTQYF; DNA: TGTGCCAGCAGCACCCGGCAGGGGGGGGGCACAGATACGCAGTATTTT
D: TRBD2; V: TRBV12-3/TRBV12-4; size: .; J: TRBJ2-7; CDR3: CASAGGPREQYF; DNA: TGTGCCTCAGCGGGGGGGCCAAGGGAGCAGTACTTC
D: .; V: TRBV28; size: .; J: TRBJ1-2; CDR3: CASSGLDSWGYTF; DNA: TGTGCCAGCAGTGGACTGGATTCCTGGGGCTACACCTTC
D: .; V: TRBV28; size: .; J: TRBJ2-3; CDR3: CASRVGYSTDTQYF; DNA: TGTGCCAGCAGGGTAGGTTATAGCACAGATACGCAGTATTTT
D: .; V: TRBV5-1; size: .; J: TRBJ1-4; CDR3: CASSWGDTEKLFF; DNA: TGCGCCAGCAGCTGGGGGGACACCGAAAAACTGTTTTTT
D: TRBD1; V: TRBV19; size: .; J: TRBJ1-2; CDR3: CASSSQGPGQRNYGYTF; DNA: TGTGCCAGTAGTAGCCAAGGTCCGGGACAGAGAAACTATGGCTACACCTTC
D: .; V: TRBV6-5; size: few; J: TRBJ2-7; CDR3: CASSYMGVEQYF; DNA: TGTGCCAGCAGTTATATGGGGGTCGAGCAGTACTTC
D: TRBD2; V: TRBV24-1; size: .; J: TRBJ2-3; CDR3: CATSDLKLAGGPRTDTQYF; DNA: TGTGCCACCAGTGATTTGAAACTAGCGGGAGGGCCTAGAACAGATACGCAGTATTTT
D: .; V: TRBV19; size: .; J: TRBJ2-1; CDR3: CASVSGYNEQFF; DNA: TGTGCCAGTGTATCAGGGTACAATGAGCAGTTCTTC
D: TRBD2; V: TRBV13; size: .; J: TRBJ2-7; CDR3: CASSPTSGRVDEQYF; DNA: TGTGCCAGCAGTCCTACTAGCGGGAGAGTGGACGAGCAGTACTTC
D: .; V: TRBV10-1; size: few; J: TRBJ2-1; CDR3: CASSASTSSLGNEQFF; DNA: TGCGCCAGCAGTGCGTCGACTAGTTCCCTGGGGAATGAGCAGTTCTTC
D: TRBD2; V: TRBV4-1; size: .; J: TRBJ2-1; CDR3: CASSVYGTSDFDEQFF; DNA: TGCGCCAGCAGCGTCTACGGGACTAGCGATTTTGATGAGCAGTTCTTC
D: .; V: TRBV7-2; size: .; J: TRBJ1-1; CDR3: CASSRAAGTTEAFF; DNA: TGTGCCAGCAGCAGAGCGGCAGGGACCACTGAAGCTTTCTTT
D: .; V: TRBV5-1; size: .; J: TRBJ1-1; CDR3: CASSFFGVNTEAFF; DNA: TGCGCCAGCAGCTTTTTTGGGGTGAACACTGAAGCTTTCTTT
D: .; V: TRBV27; size: .; J: TRBJ2-1; CDR3: CASSSDWYNEQFF; DNA: TGTGCCAGCAGTTCAGACTGGTACAATGAGCAGTTCTTC
D: .; V: TRBV10-3; size: .; J: TRBJ2-3; CDR3: CAISESPTDTQYF; DNA: TGTGCCATCAGTGAGTCACCGACAGATACGCAGTATTTT
D: .; V: TRBV20-1; size: .; J: TRBJ1-1; CDR3: CSAREQGWAFF; DNA: TGCAGTGCTAGAGAACAGGGATGGGCTTTCTTT
D: TRBD2; V: TRBV2; size: .; J: TRBJ2-1; CDR3: CAARTSGGGNEQFF; DNA: TGTGCCGCCAGGACTAGCGGGGGGGGCAATGAGCAGTTCTTC
D: TRBD1; V: TRBV6-2/TRBV6-3; size: once; J: TRBJ1-2; CDR3: CASSLRRPGQGFYGYTF; DNA: TGTGCCAGCAGCCTACGCCGACCGGGACAGGGATTCTATGGCTACACCTTC
D: TRBD2; V: TRBV6-5; size: .; J: TRBJ2-7; CDR3: CASEERGATSYEQYF; DNA: TGTGCCAGCGAGGAGCGGGGGGCCACTTCTTACGAGCAGTACTTC
D: TRBD1; V: TRBV19; size: .; J: TRBJ2-5; CDR3: CASSISRGFIGETQYF; DNA: TGTGCCAGTAGTATCTCCAGGGGGTTTATTGGCGAGACCCAGTACTTC
D: .; V: TRBV27; size: .; J: TRBJ2-5; CDR3: CASSLGETQYF; DNA: TGTGCCAGCAGTTTAGGAGAGACCCAGTACTTC
D: .; V: TRBV19; size: .; J: TRBJ1-2; CDR3: CASSIGAGLGYTF; DNA: TGTGCCAGTAGTATAGGCGCAGGGCTCGGCTACACCTTC
D: .; V: TRBV19; size: .; J: TRBJ1-1; CDR3: CASSILYNTEAFF; DNA: TGTGCCAGTAGTATCCTTTATAACACTGAAGCTTTCTTT
D: TRBD1; V: TRBV27; size: .; J: TRBJ1-6; CDR3: CASSRQGLNSPLHF; DNA: TGTGCCAGCAGTCGACAGGGATTAAATTCACCCCTCCACTTT
D: TRBD1; V: TRBV6-6; size: .; J: TRBJ1-3; CDR3: CASSHKTGNRPGNTIYF; DNA: TGTGCCAGCAGTCATAAGACAGGGAACAGACCTGGAAACACCATATATTTT